This TCR beta chain appears in the sequencing data of a study of vaccination and CD4 T cells after COVID-19 (dated 2022 in TCRdb). Notes on the research overall: SARS-CoV-2 positivity had been established in the convalescent patients by nasal swab PCR, and mild disease was recorded in roughly 9 of these patients and severe disease in one. The convalescent cohort comprised six males and four females, including two Hispanic individuals, seven Caucasians, two Asians and one multiracial person. Participants got two doses of the Pfizer-BioNTech BNT162b2 vaccine (n=8) or two doses of the Moderna mRNA-1273 vaccine (n=2). Post-COVID blood samples from convalescent patients were collected a median of around 110 days after diagnosis, with a range of roughly 30 to 170 days. Post-vaccine blood samples were obtained a median of around 74 days after the second vaccine dose, with a range of about 14 to 241 days. The cultures were stimulated with overlapping spike peptide pools from SARS-CoV-2 and from the common cold coronaviruses HCoV-NL63, HCoV-OC43 and HCoV-229E. Control cultures used a CEFX viral epitope pool as positive control, an HIV-1 Nef peptide pool as negative control, or no peptide. In approximately ten COVID-19 convalescent patients and 4 infection-naive healthy vaccine recipients, the spike-specific CD4+ TCR repertoire before mRNA vaccination was compared with the repertoire after mRNA vaccination. What the study reported, not specific to this receptor: In convalescent patients, nearly all vaccine-specific clones (304 of 307) were found to be mono-reactive for SARS-CoV-2 spike rather than cross-reactive with common cold coronaviruses. Among convalescent patients, a median about 87% of the SARS-CoV-2-reactive clones seen after vaccination appeared only after vaccination, which suggests priming specific to the vaccine. Relatively few convalescent patients were included in the study, and early timepoints after natural infection were not analyzed. The median count of SARS-CoV-2-reactive clonotypes went up from around 20 after infection to 30 to 40 after vaccination, although the change was not significant.

To prepare the library, PCR was applied. At the Johns Hopkins FTIC core, DNA from the cultured CD4+ T cells underwent TCR sequencing with the Oncomine TCR Beta short-read assay. The QIAamp micro DNA kit was used to extract genomic DNA from the cultured CD4+ T cells. Oncomine TCR Beta libraries from cultured CD4+ T cells were pooled using unique dual indexes and sequenced on an Illumina iSeq 100. From the authors' description of their analysis: Non-productive sequences were removed, and CDR3s that did not start with C, did not end with F or W, or were shorter than 7 amino acids were discarded. Antigen-specific clonotypes were identified using the MANAFEST web application through comparison of peptide-stimulated wells with reference and other culture wells. Positive clones required FDR below 0.05, an odds ratio above 5, and productive frequency above 0.1% in at least two of three replicate wells. A clonotype was classed as cross-reactive if the clonotype showed significant expansion both in SARS-CoV-2 spike wells and in at least one common cold coronavirus spike condition. Using R version 3.6.1, CDR3 homology was evaluated through Levenshtein distances (stringdist) along with unrooted phylogenetic trees (ape). The public reads were run again by TCRdb, first through fastp at Q25 and then through MiXCR, and only productive beta chains were kept. Identical CDR3 protein sequences are pooled into one entry, listed with their most common genes and DNA. These V and J calls rely on TCRdb rather than the paper's analysis. The table for this sample lists roughly 12,000 distinct CDR3 sequences; roughly half of them were counted only once. Approximately 15% of the sample is in the top ten clones.

The meaning of the sample's treatment or condition label: roughly 11-day PBMC culture with coronavirus spike peptide pools or control peptides (ViraFEST assay). The ViraFEST assay, used in the study, expanded antigen-specific T cells with peptide pools and then identified the expanded clonotypes through TCR sequencing. Positive SARS-CoV-2 PCR tests in the convalescent patients dated from March to December 2020, before Alpha, Beta and Delta variants emerged in the United States. PBMCs were cultured at roughly 1.8 million per well in IMDM supplemented with approximately 5% human AB serum and about 9.6 IU/ml IL-2, with roughly 10 ug/ml peptide pools added. On days 3 and 7, half of the culture medium was replaced with fresh IL-2-containing medium. After 10 to 11 days of culture, CD4+ T cells were isolated by negative selection with the EasySep CD4+ T cell isolation kit. PBMCs were separated from whole blood using Ficoll-Paque Plus gradient centrifugation and then either used fresh or cryopreserved at -140C. Each culture condition was generally run in triplicate wells.

This clonotype was counted between two and nine times. Its antigen is currently not known. There are no base qualities to consult, and no much larger clone falls within one base. The TCR comes from a human donor who had recovered from COVID-19. Sequencing was carried out using CD4+ T cells from blood, cultured in vitro.

The DNA sequence reads TGTGCCACCAGCAGAGATTCGAGGCAGGGGCAAGGCTACACCTTC. Protein translation: CATSRDSRQGQGYTF. The chain joins TRBV15 to TRBJ1-2; tentative D gene TRBD1, with 6 bases matching. Inclusive of the bounding cysteine and phenylalanine, the CDR3 is 15 residues long. Here the CDR3 DNA is all that survives: 45 bases in frame from base 1. The germline V gene encodes CDR1 LNHNV and CDR2 YYDKDF (reference sequence). Trimming costs V 0 bases and J 8 bases, and their ends lie 16 bases apart.